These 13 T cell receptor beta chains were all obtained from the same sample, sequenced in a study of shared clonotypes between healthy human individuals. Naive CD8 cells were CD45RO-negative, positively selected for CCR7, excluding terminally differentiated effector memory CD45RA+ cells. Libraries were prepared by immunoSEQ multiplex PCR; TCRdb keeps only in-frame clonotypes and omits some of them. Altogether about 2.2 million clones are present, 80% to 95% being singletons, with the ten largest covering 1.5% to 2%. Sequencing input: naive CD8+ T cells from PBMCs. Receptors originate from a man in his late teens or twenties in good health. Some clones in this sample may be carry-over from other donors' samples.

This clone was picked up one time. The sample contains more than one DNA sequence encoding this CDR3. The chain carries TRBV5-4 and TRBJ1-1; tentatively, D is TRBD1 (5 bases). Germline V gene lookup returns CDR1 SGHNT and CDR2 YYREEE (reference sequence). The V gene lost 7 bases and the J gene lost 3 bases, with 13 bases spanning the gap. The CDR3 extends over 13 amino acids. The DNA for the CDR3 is TGTGCCAGCCGTCGGGGGGGGGACACTGAAGCTTTCTTT. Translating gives CASRRGGDTEAFF.

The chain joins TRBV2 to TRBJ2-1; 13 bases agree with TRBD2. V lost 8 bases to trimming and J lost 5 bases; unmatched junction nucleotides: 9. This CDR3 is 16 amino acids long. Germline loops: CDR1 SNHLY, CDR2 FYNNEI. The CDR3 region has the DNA TGTGCCAGCTGCCAACTAGCGGGAGGGGAAGACAATGAGCAGTTCTTC. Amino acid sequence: CASCQLAGGEDNEQFF. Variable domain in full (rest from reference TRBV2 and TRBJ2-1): EPEVTQTPSHQVTQMGQEVILRCVPISNHLYFYWYRQILGQKVEFLVSFYNNEISEKSEIFDDQFSVERPDGSNFTLKIRSTKLEDSAMYFCASCQLAGGEDNEQFFGPGTRLTVL.

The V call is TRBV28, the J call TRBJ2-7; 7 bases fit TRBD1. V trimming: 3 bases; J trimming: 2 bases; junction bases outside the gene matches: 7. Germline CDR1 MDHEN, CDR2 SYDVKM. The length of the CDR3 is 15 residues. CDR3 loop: CASSFHRDRAYEQYF. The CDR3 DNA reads TGTGCCAGCAGTTTCCACCGGGACAGAGCCTACGAGCAGTACTTC.

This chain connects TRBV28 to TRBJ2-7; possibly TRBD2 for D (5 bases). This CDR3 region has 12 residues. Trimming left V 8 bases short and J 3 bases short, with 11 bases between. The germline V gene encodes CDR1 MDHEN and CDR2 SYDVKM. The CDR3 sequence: CASCSGYYEQYF. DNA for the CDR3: TGTGCCAGCTGCAGCGGATACTACGAGCAGTACTTC.

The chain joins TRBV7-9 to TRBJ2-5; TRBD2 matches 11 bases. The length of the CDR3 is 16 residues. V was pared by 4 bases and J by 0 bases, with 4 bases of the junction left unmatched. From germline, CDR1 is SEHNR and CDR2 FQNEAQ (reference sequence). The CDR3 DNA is TGTGCCAGCAGCTGGCTAGCGGGAGGTAACCAAGAGACCCAGTACTTC. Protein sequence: CASSWLAGGNQETQYF. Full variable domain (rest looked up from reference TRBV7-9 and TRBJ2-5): DTGVSQNPRHKITKRGQNVTFRCDPISEHNRLYWYRQTLGQGPEFLTYFQNEAQLEKSRLLSDRFSAERPKGSFSTLEIQRTEQGDSAMYLCASSWLAGGNQETQYFGPGTRLLVL.

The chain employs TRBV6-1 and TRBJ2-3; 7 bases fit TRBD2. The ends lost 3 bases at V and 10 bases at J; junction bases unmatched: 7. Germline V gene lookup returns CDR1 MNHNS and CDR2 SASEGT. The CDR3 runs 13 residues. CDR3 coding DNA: TGTGCCAGCAGTGATTATATTAGCGGGCCGCAGTATTTT. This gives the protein CASSDYISGPQYF.

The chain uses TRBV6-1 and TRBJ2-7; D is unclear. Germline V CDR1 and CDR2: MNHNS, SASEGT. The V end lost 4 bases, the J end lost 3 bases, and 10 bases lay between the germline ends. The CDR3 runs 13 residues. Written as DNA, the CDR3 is TGTGCCAGCAGTGCGGCGCTGGGCTACGAGCAGTACTTC. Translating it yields CASSAALGYEQYF.

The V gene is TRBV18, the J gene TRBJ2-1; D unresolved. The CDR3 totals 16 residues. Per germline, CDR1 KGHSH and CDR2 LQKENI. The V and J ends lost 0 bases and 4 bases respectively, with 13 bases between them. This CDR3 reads CASSPPGSRFYNEQFF. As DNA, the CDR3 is TGTGCCAGCTCACCACCGGGTTCCCGGTTTTACAATGAGCAGTTCTTC.

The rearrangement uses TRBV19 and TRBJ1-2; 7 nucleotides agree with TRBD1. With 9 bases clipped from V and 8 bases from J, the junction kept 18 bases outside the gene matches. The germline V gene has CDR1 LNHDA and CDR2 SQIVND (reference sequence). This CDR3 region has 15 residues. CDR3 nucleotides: TGTGCCAGCTCCATCTACACAGGGGCTCGAAACGGCTACACCTTC. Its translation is CASSIYTGARNGYTF.

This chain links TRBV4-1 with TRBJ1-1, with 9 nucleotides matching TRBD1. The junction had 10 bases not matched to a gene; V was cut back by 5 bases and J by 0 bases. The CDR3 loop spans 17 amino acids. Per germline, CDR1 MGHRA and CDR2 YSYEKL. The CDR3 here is CASSENGQGIMNTEAFF. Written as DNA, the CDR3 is TGCGCCAGCAGCGAAAACGGACAGGGGATAATGAACACTGAAGCTTTCTTT.

CDR3 sequence (DNA): TGCAGCGTTGGTACAGGGGGTAGGACAGATACGCAGTATTTT. Its translation: CSVGTGGRTDTQYF. The genes are TRBV29-1 and TRBJ2-3, with 8 bases that match TRBD1. The CDR3 spans 14 residues. V lost 4 bases to trimming and J lost 3 bases; unmatched junction nucleotides: 6. Germline V gene sequence: CDR1 SQVTM, CDR2 ANQGSEA.

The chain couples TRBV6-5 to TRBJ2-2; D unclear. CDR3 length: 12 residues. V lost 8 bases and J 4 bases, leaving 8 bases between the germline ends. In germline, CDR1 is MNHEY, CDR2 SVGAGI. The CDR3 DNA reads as TGTGCCAGCGGAGTTAGCACCGGGGAGCTGTTTTTT. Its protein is CASGVSTGELFF.

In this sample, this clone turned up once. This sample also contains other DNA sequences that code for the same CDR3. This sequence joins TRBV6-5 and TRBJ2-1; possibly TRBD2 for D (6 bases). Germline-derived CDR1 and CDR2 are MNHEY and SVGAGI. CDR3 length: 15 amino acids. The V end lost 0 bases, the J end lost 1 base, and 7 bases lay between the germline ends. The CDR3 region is CASSYSRGSYNEQFF. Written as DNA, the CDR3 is TGTGCCAGCAGTTACTCGCGGGGTTCCTACAATGAGCAGTTCTTC.